This TCR beta chain was retrieved from a study of shared clonotypes between healthy human individuals. Source study methods: ImmunoSEQ supplied junction-only sequences lacking quality scores, so filtering was different. This table comes from immunoSEQ multiplex PCR, and its TCRdb copy is limited to in-frame clones, with some not included. That table supplies the V and J calls and clone size; D and trimming were determined from the DNA. The sample lists just over 2,000,000 clones, 85% to 95% seen once, with under 0.15% in the top ten. Note on this clone: The same CDR3 arises from other DNA sequences in this sample as well.

The CDR3 runs to 14 residues. Deletions cut 0 bases from V and 2 bases from J, with 8 bases between. CDR1 SGHRS and CDR2 YFSETQ come from the germline V gene. The origin of this receptor is a man between 18 and 35 years old in good health. The sequencing sample was made of naive CD4+ T cells sorted from blood. Subset reported: CD45RA+ positively selected. The chain has TRBV5-1 and TRBJ1-1; D is unresolved. The CDR3 DNA reads TGCGCCAGCAGCTTGGGAGGGTCAAACACTGAAGCTTTCTTT. It yields the protein CASSLGGSNTEAFF.